These T cell receptor beta chains were read from a single sample in a study of cytomegalovirus exposure and HLA in healthy donors. Assay: immunoSEQ multiplex PCR; the TCRdb copy retains only in-frame clones and omits some. The sample carries some 200,000 clones, over 65% recorded once. Sequencing was performed on PBMCs. These receptors were collected from a woman aged 30 to 39 in good health and CMV-seronegative. Both conserved end residues are part of each CDR3. The D gene is left open where the match is weak. Clone size is not always given. Where it is, it says once, few, many or a class for expanded clones.

.	TRBV7-6	TRBD1	18	TRBJ2-6	CASSLAQTGATGANVLTF	TGTGCCAGCAGCTTAGCCCAGACAGGGGCGACTGGGGCCAACGTCCTGACTTTC
few	TRBV2	.	13	TRBJ2-7	CASSLTGNYEQYF	TGTGCCAGCAGTCTTACAGGGAACTACGAGCAGTACTTC
.	TRBV7-9	TRBD1	16	TRBJ1-1	CASSLRLTGGDTEAFF	TGTGCCAGCAGCTTACGCCTGACAGGGGGGGACACTGAAGCTTTCTTT
.	TRBV6-5	.	15	TRBJ1-6	CASSYRPRYNSPLHF	TGTGCCAGCAGTTATCGACCTAGGTATAATTCACCCCTCCACTTT
few	TRBV30	.	14	TRBJ1-5	CAWSVWATDLPQHF	TGTGCCTGGAGTGTATGGGCCACGGACTTACCCCAGCATTTT
.	TRBV19	TRBD2	16	TRBJ2-1	CASSIGGLAVYNEQFF	TGTGCCAGTAGCATAGGGGGACTAGCGGTCTACAATGAGCAGTTCTTC
.	TRBV11-2	TRBD2	15	TRBJ2-1	CASSRIAGGNNEQFF	TGTGCCAGCAGTCGAATAGCGGGGGGAAACAATGAGCAGTTCTTC
.	TRBV2	.	16	TRBJ1-1	CASSELWTLLRSEAFF	TGTGCCAGCAGTGAACTGTGGACACTCCTAAGGTCTGAAGCTTTCTTT
.	TRBV25-1	.	15	TRBJ1-6	CASSVGQTYNSPLHF	TGTGCCAGCAGTGTAGGACAGACCTATAATTCACCCCTCCACTTT
.	TRBV5-1	.	13	TRBJ2-5	CASSLSRAETQYF	TGCGCCAGCAGCCTGTCTCGAGCAGAGACCCAGTACTTC
.	TRBV7-8	.	18	TRBJ1-6	CASSLEGQGLGTNSPLHF	TGTGCCAGCAGCTTAGAGGGCCAGGGGTTGGGGACCAATTCACCCCTCCACTTT